This section outlines one T cell receptor beta chain sequence together with its context. The data stem from a study of shared clonotypes between healthy human individuals. Naive CD8 cells lacked CD45RO, underwent positive selection for CCR7 and left out terminally differentiated effector memory CD45RA+ cells. CDR1 is SNHLY and CDR2 is FYNNEI in the germline V gene. CDR3 length: 12 amino acids. The V end was cut by 5 bases, the J end by 4 bases, with 7 bases between. Sequencing used immunoSEQ multiplex PCR; TCRdb keeps in-frame clones, though not all of them. The sample holds around 1.9 million clones, 90% to 95% seen once.

This chain links TRBV2 with TRBJ2-3; unclear D gene. Input material: naive CD8+ T cells from PBMCs. The receptor's source is a man younger than 35 in good health. Some clones in this sample may be carry-over from other donors' samples. The CDR3 DNA follows: TGTGCCAGCAGTCGTCCCCCAGATACGCAGTATTTT. This codes for CASSRPPDTQYF.